This T cell receptor beta chain comes out of a study of Graves' ophthalmopathy and Graves' hyperthyroidism. Per the germline V gene, CDR1 is SGHTA and CDR2 is FQGTGA. Trimming left V 2 bases short and J 1 base short, with 9 bases between. This CDR3 contains 15 residues. Ophthalmopathy donors showed moderate-to-severe activity, CAS ≥3, NOSPECS ≥4 and a duration under 3 months. Researchers took RNA transcripts and amplified TCR beta CDR3 regions from them. RT-PCR in the first round used HTBI primers; a second-round multiplex PCR followed. TCRdb itself ran the multiplex PCR reads through MiXCR, one entry per CDR3 protein. The sample carries 150,000 to 200,000 distinct CDR3 sequences, approximately 38% recorded once. This clonotype has ten or more counts.

The TCR originated in a middle-aged woman with Graves' ophthalmopathy. J is TRBJ1-5 and V is TRBV7-3; D not certain. The sample was peripheral blood. CDR3 protein: CASSLSASSNQPQHF. The DNA of the CDR3 is TGTGCCAGCAGCTTATCGGCTTCCAGCAATCAGCCCCAGCATTTT.